A selection of T cell receptor beta chains follows, all from one sample in a study of human T cells and chemical hapten exposure. TCRdb recomputed calls from the RACE reads with MiXCR, one row per CDR3 protein. Among about 98,000 distinct CDR3 sequences, 9.5% to 14% were seen once, and the ten largest hold around 3.3%. The starting material was whole blood, obtained in connection with sensitization to the hapten diphenylcyclopropenone (DPC). The receptors stem from a woman aged 55-69 years with alopecia areata. Some clones in this sample may be carry-over from other donors' samples. CDR3s leave out the opening cysteine and the closing phenylalanine or tryptophan.

TRBV7-2,ASAGEYSDTQY
TRBV12-3/TRBV12-4,ASRLLQGTDEQF
TRBV7-2,ASSLRRQDLYGYT
TRBV25-1,ASSDGRATNEKLF
TRBV7-2,ASRPGNYAGELF
TRBV5-1,ASSLQDSMNQPQH
TRBV3-1,ASSQSSSGGRADTQY
TRBV29-1,SGGRGGHDTDTQY
TRBV7-2,ASSFVMGLPSNEQF
TRBV5-5,ASSETPKTGSSYNEQF
TRBV29-1,SVRALGLTGGSEQY
TRBV6-1,ASSGTEANEKLF
TRBV9,ASSVEENTNEKLF
TRBV7-6,ASSLGRTNTGELF
TRBV12-3/TRBV12-4,ASNAQAGTGELF
TRBV7-9,ASSPGDRINYEQY
TRBV5-1,ASSFEGTDTQY
TRBV2,ASSEWGQNEQF
TRBV19,ASTVRAGGGDTQY
TRBV12-3/TRBV12-4,ASSFSGANSPLH
TRBV19,ASRLDRTSTDTQY
TRBV6-5,ASSDSLEAF